Described below is a single TCR beta chain sequence and its context. Its antigen is unknown. Base qualities were left out, and no much larger clone turns up one base away. The entry originates in a study of glioma-infiltrating T cells after dendritic cell vaccination (dated by TCRdb to between 2015 and 2016). With respect to the entire study: The cohort included some 15 glioblastoma patients drawn from Phase I and II dendritic cell vaccination trials, of whom 9 were newly diagnosed and 6 had recurrent disease. Between the early 2000s and the early 2010s, the patients were given dendritic cell vaccination pulsed with autologous tumor lysate. The vaccine was prepared from monocyte-derived dendritic cells that were cultured for approximately seven days with IL-4 and GM-CSF and then pulsed overnight with autologous tumor lysate. Each patient got three intradermal injections of the dendritic cell vaccine, spaced at biweekly intervals, in the arm below the axilla. Deep sequencing of TCR beta CDR3 regions was used to quantify tumor-infiltrating lymphocyte content and compare tumor and blood repertoires in dendritic cell-vaccinated glioblastoma patients. TCR sequencing metrics, including TIL content and tumor-blood repertoire overlap, were correlated with survival after dendritic cell vaccination. General study outcomes and caveats: TCR clonality showed no direct relationship with survival, which suggests that a diverse polyclonal response may be important. The three-group TCR overlap response model was described as speculative and requiring prospective validation. The cohort was small and heterogeneous, only a few patients had full blood and tumor sets, and even fewer had initial-recurrent tumor pairs. Higher estimated pretreatment TIL content predicted longer time to progression and overall survival after dendritic cell vaccination.

TCRB CDR3 regions were amplified from about 2 ug genomic DNA, or all available DNA if less, using the immunoSEQ assay. Multiplex PCR used 60 forward primers for TCR V beta segments and 13 reverse primers for J beta segments. To estimate the number of reads per starting template, synthetic control templates were added to each sample at limiting dilution. The Illumina HiSeq System generated sequencing reads of 87 bp. The original pipeline was this. PCR and sequencing errors were removed by a nearest neighbor algorithm that merged closely related sequences. TCR overlap was defined as the percentage of unique tumor TCR beta sequences that were also present in the same patient's peripheral blood. The table was pulled from immuneACCESS by TCRdb, which kept in-frame rearrangements only. Such tables lose some clones; where checked, under half of the loss comes from unresolved V genes, and the rest has no known cause. D and trimming come from the DNA, and the V and J calls and clone size come from that table. A total of tens of thousands of clones appear in this sample, approximately 81% of them only once. Clones ranked in the top ten supply roughly 9% of the sample.

The time point label here, explained by the study, means: after dendritic cell vaccination, including at tumor progression/relapse. Patients were selected for having adequate residual fresh-frozen tumor tissue and more than two years of available survival data. Molecular status otherwise varied across the glioblastoma patients, but none of them carried an isocitrate dehydrogenase mutation. PBMC were collected before vaccination, two weeks after the third vaccination, and at tumor progression if progression occurred. The Qiagen DNeasy Blood extraction Kit was used to extract genomic DNA. Based on the germline V gene, the CDR1 and CDR2 sequences are SGHDN and FVKESK. From V the trimming removes 1 base and from J it removes 3 bases, while the gene matches leave 7 bases of the junction unaccounted for. Inclusive of the bounding cysteine and phenylalanine, the CDR3 is 16 residues long. The CDR3 DNA has 48 bases and is translated from base 1.

The chain joins TRBV14 to TRBJ2-7; 9 middle bases align to TRBD1. Here the sequenced sample was blood, taken after dendritic cell vaccination. This TCR derives from a human donor with glioblastoma. The DNA sequence is TGTGCCAGCAGCCAAGGTTTCGGACAGGGGTTCTACGAGCAGTACTTC. Its coded protein is CASSQGFGQGFYEQYF.